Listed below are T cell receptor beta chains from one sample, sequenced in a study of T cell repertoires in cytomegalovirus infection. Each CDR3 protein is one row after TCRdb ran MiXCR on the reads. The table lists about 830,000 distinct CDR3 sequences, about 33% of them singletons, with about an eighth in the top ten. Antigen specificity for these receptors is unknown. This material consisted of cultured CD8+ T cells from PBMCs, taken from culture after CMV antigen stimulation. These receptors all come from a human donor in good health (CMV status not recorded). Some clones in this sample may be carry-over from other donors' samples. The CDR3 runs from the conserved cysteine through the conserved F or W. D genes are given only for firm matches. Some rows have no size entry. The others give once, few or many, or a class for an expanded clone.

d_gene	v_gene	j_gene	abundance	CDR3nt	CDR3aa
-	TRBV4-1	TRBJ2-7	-	TGCGCCAGCAGCCAAAATGGTTACGAGCAGTACTTC	CASSQNGYEQYF
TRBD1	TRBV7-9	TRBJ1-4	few	TGTGCCAGCAGCTTCGCGACAGGGGCCGCCCAAGATTCTAATGAAAAACTGTTTTTT	CASSFATGAAQDSNEKLFF
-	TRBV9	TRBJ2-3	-	TGTGCCAGCAGCTCCCCCGAAGAGACAGATACGCAGTATTTT	CASSSPEETDTQYF
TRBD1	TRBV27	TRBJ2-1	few	TGTGCCAGCAGTTTAAGGGACAGGGGGATGGATGAGCAGTTCTTC	CASSLRDRGMDEQFF
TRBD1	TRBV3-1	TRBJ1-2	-	TGTGCCAGCAGCCAAGATAGGATAAGAAGGACAGGGTCGCCGTCCAACGGCTACACCTTC	CASSQDRIRRTGSPSNGYTF
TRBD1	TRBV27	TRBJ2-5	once	TGTGCCAGCCAAACCGGGACAGGGGTTGGGGAGACCCAGTACTTC	CASQTGTGVGETQYF
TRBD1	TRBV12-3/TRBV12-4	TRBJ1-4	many	TGTGCCAGCAGTGCTGGGACAGTATATGAAAAACTGTTTTTT	CASSAGTVYEKLFF
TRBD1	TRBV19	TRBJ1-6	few	TGTGCCAGTAGTATCCGACAGGGGAATGATTCACCCCTCCACTTT	CASSIRQGNDSPLHF
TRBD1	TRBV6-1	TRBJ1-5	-	TGTGCCAGCAGTTACGCCCGGACAGGGCGAGGATATAGCAATCAGCCCCAGCATTTT	CASSYARTGRGYSNQPQHF
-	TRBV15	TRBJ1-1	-	TGTGCCACCATCAGAGATGACTGGAGTGAAGCTTTCTTT	CATIRDDWSEAFF
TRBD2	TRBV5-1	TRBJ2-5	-	TGCGCCAGCAGCATACAGTTTAGCGGGGGGCCCCTACAAGAGACCCAGTACTTC	CASSIQFSGGPLQETQYF
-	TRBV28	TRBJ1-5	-	TGTGCCAGCAGTTTTCCGGCGGATCAGCCCCAGCATTTT	CASSFPADQPQHF
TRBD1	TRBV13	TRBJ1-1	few	TGTGCCAGCAGCTTAATCCAGGGGGCCGGCACTGAAGCTTTCTTT	CASSLIQGAGTEAFF
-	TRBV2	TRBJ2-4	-	TGTGCCAGCAGTGAAGGCAGGGTCGTCGACATTCAGTACTTC	CASSEGRVVDIQYF
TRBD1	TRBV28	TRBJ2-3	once	TGTGCCAGCATTCCTATAGAGGGGACAGGGGCAGATACGCAGTATTTT	CASIPIEGTGADTQYF
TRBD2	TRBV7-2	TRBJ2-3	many	TGTGCCAGCAGCTTAGTAGCGGGGGGAAGCACAGATACGCAGTATTTT	CASSLVAGGSTDTQYF
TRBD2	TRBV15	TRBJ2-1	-	TGTGCCACCAGCGGCGGGGTAACGGGGGGGCGGGATGAGCAGTTCTTC	CATSGGVTGGRDEQFF
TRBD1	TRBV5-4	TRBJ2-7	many	TGTGCCAGCAGCAAGGACAGGGGCAGCCCCTATCGATCCTGGGCCTACGAGCAGTACTTC	CASSKDRGSPYRSWAYEQYF
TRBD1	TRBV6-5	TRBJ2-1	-	TGTGCCAGCGGGTTTCCGGGACAGGGGAACAATGAGCAGTTCTTC	CASGFPGQGNNEQFF
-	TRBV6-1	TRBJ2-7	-	TGTGCCAGCAGTGCTCCGGGACGGACCTCCTACGAGCAGTACTTC	CASSAPGRTSYEQYF
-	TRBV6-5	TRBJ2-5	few	TGTGCCAGCAGTTACTCCCCGGCGGGGTACCAAGAGACCCAGTACTTC	CASSYSPAGYQETQYF
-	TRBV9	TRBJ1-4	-	TGTGCCAGCAGCGTCGGACATAAGAGGGAAAAACTGTTTTTT	CASSVGHKREKLFF
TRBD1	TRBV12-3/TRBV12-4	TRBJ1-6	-	TGTGCCAGCAGCGAGTCGACAGGGCGCCTCCACTTT	CASSESTGRLHF
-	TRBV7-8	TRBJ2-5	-	TGTGCCAGCAGCTTAGTCTCGACCAGGACCCAAGAGACCCAGTACTTC	CASSLVSTRTQETQYF
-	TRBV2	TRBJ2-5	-	TGTGCCAGCAGTGAACTGACCCAAGAGACCCAGTACTTC	CASSELTQETQYF
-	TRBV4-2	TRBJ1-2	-	TGTGCCAGCAGCCAAGAGGGCCGATGGTACACCTTC	CASSQEGRWYTF
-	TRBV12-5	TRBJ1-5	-	TGTGCTAGTGCCTCAGGGATAGAACAGCCCCAGCATTTT	CASASGIEQPQHF
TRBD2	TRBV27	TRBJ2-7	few	TGTGCCAGCAGTCCAGGGACTAGCGCGGTGCAGTACTTC	CASSPGTSAVQYF
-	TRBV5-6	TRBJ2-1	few	TGTGCCAGCAGCAGGGACCGACCCTACAATGAGCAGTTCTTC	CASSRDRPYNEQFF
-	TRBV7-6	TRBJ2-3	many	TGTGCCAGCAGCCGACCCGGTGGTAGAAAGGATACGCAGTATTTT	CASSRPGGRKDTQYF
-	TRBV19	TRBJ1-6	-	TGTGCCAGTACACTCCGGAACCTCGGCAATTCACCCCTCCACTTT	CASTLRNLGNSPLHF
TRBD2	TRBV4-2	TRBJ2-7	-	TGTGCCAGCAGCCAAGAGGAGTTAGCGGGAACCTACGAGCAGTACTTC	CASSQEELAGTYEQYF
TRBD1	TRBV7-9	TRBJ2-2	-	TGTGCCAGCAGCTCAAGACAGGGAGCGACCGGGGAGCTGTTTTTT	CASSSRQGATGELFF
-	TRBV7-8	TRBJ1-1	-	TGTGCCAGCAGCTTCTCAGGAAGCGCTGAAGCTTTCTTT	CASSFSGSAEAFF
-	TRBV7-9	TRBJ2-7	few	TGTGCCAGCAGCTTAAGTCTGTCCGGGGACGAGCAGTACTTC	CASSLSLSGDEQYF
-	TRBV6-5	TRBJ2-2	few	TGTGCCAGCGTAGGGGGCGGGGACACCGGGGAGCTGTTTTTT	CASVGGGDTGELFF
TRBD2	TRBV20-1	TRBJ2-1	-	TGCAGTGCTAGTAGTAGGACTAGCGGGGGTTTTTCCTACAATGAGCAGTTCTTC	CSASSRTSGGFSYNEQFF
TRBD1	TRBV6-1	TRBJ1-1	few	TGTGCCAGCAGCACCGGACAGGGCCTTCCCGAAGCTTTCTTT	CASSTGQGLPEAFF
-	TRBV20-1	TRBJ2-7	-	TGCAGTGCTAGAGATCGAGGTGCCTATCTCTACGAGCAGTACTTC	CSARDRGAYLYEQYF
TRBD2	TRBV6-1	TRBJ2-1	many	TGTGCCAGCAGTGCGGGGGAGGGGAATGAGCAGTTCTTC	CASSAGEGNEQFF
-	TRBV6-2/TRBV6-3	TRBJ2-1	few	TGTGCCAGCCGCTCGGGGTTAGGATCCTACAATGAGCAGTTCTTC	CASRSGLGSYNEQFF
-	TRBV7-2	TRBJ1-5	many	TGTGCCAGCAGCTTAGCTGAGGCGGGGAATCAGCCCCAGCATTTT	CASSLAEAGNQPQHF
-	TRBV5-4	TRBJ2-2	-	TGTGCCAGCAGCTTGGCCCCTGGTGGTGAGGAGCTGTTTTTT	CASSLAPGGEELFF
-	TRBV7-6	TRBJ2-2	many	TGTGCCAGCAGCCCCGACCTCACCGGGGAGCTGTTTTTT	CASSPDLTGELFF
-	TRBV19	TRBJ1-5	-	TGTGCCAGTAGCCCGGGACCTTCGGCCCAAAATCAGCCCCAGCATTTT	CASSPGPSAQNQPQHF
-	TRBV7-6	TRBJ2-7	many	TGTGCCAGCAGCTTATCCTCCGGGACGGGGACCTACGAGCAGTACTTC	CASSLSSGTGTYEQYF
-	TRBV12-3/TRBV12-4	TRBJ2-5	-	TGTGCCAGCAGTTCAGGAGAAGGGGAGACCCAGTACTTC	CASSSGEGETQYF
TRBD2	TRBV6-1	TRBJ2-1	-	TGTGCCAGCAGTGAACTCGCGGGGGGTCGACTTCCAAGCTCCTACAATGAGCAGTTCTTC	CASSELAGGRLPSSYNEQFF
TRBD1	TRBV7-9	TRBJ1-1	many	TGTGCCAGCAGCCCGGACAGGCTTTGGGACACTGAAGCTTTCTTT	CASSPDRLWDTEAFF
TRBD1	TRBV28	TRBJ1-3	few	TGTGCCAGCAGTCCCCTCGGACAGGGATACTCTGGAAACACCATATATTTT	CASSPLGQGYSGNTIYF
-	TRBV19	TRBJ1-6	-	TGTGCCAGTAGCTGGGGTGGTACGTCACCCCTCCACTTT	CASSWGGTSPLHF
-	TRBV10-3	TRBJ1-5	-	TGTGCCATCAGTGACACGACTCGCGACAGCAATCAGCCCCAGCATTTT	CAISDTTRDSNQPQHF
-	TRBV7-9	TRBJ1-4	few	TGTGCCAGCAGCCCCTCCGAGAGTACTAATGAAAAACTGTTTTTT	CASSPSESTNEKLFF
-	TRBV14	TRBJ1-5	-	TGTGCCAGCAGCCAGGGGGGTCCAGGGCCGCCCCAGCATTTT	CASSQGGPGPPQHF
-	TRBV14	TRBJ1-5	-	TGTGCCACGAAGGACAGAACCCAGCATTTT	CATKDRTQHF
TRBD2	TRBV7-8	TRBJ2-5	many	TGTGCCAGCAGCTTAGATGGGACTAGCAAGGAGACCCAGTACTTC	CASSLDGTSKETQYF
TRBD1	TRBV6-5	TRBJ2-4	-	TGTGCCAGCAGTTCCACAGGGGCGAGAAAAAACATTCAGTACTTC	CASSSTGARKNIQYF
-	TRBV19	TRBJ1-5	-	TGTGCCAGTACCGTAACAGGCGCCAATGTGGCCCAGCATTTT	CASTVTGANVAQHF